Below are 19 T cell receptor beta chains sequenced from a single sample in a study of blood T cell repertoires in COVID-19. Only in-frame clones appear in the TCRdb table, and some are missing; sequencing was by immunoSEQ multiplex PCR. The repertoire holds over 200,000 clones, 70% to 90% seen once, with approximately 2.5% in the top ten. Sequenced sample: peripheral blood. All receptors derive from a young man with COVID-19, enrolled during active disease.

This clone was counted a few times. J is TRBJ1-2 and V is TRBV5-4; 9 bases map to TRBD1. The germline V gene has CDR1 SGHNT and CDR2 YYREEE (reference sequence). This CDR3 has 16 residues. V was clipped by 5 bases and J by 2 bases; unmatched bases: 10. CDR3 protein: CASRPPGQGANYGYTF. The CDR3 region has the DNA TGTGCCAGCAGGCCTCCGGGACAGGGAGCCAACTATGGCTACACCTTC.

The chain carries TRBV15 and TRBJ2-5, with D tentatively TRBD1 (6 bases). V dropped 6 bases and J dropped 3 bases, with 11 bases sitting between them. Germline CDR1 reads LNHNV; CDR2 reads YYDKDF (reference sequence). This CDR3 has 13 amino acids. CDR3 region: CATSLGAEETQYF. The CDR3 DNA follows: TGTGCCACCAGTTTGGGGGCGGAAGAGACCCAGTACTTC.

The J gene is TRBJ2-1, the V gene TRBV4-3; D not resolved. The CDR3 extends over 16 amino acids. In germline, CDR1 is LGHNA, CDR2 YSLEER. V was shortened by 5 bases and J by 0 bases, with 14 bases between the two germline ends. CDR3 sequence reads: CASSIRSQSSYNEQFF. CDR3 DNA sequence: TGCGCCAGCAGCATCCGGAGTCAGAGCTCCTACAATGAGCAGTTCTTC.

The chain has TRBV11-2 and TRBJ2-7; D perhaps matches TRBD1 (7 bases). The CDR3 sequence is 16 residues long. Trimming stripped 7 bases from V and 0 bases from J, with 19 bases between. Per the germline V gene, CDR1 is SGHAT and CDR2 is FQNNGV. This CDR3 is CASTKGGGASSYEQYF. As DNA, the CDR3 is TGTGCCAGCACTAAAGGGGGCGGGGCGAGCTCCTACGAGCAGTACTTC.

The chain uses TRBV12-3 or TRBV12-4 and TRBJ2-7, with 7 positions matching TRBD1. The CDR3 length is 13 residues. V trimming: 6 bases; J trimming: 6 bases; junction bases outside the gene matches: 8. Here the CDR3 DNA reads TGTGCCAGCAGGAGACAGGGTGGAGGCGAGCAGTACTTC. Translation gives CASRRQGGGEQYF.

The CDR3 spells CASTSYGQRELGEQFF. The CDR3 coding sequence is TGTGCCAGCACCTCGTACGGCCAGCGGGAGTTGGGTGAGCAGTTCTTC. V is TRBV28 and J is TRBJ2-1; 8 nucleotides align to TRBD2. The CDR3 is 16 residues long. CDR1 and CDR2 from the germline V gene are MDHEN and SYDVKM. J lost 9 bases, V lost 7 bases, and 17 bases had no gene match.

The chain couples TRBV7-9 to TRBJ1-1; the match to TRBD1 covers 7 bases. With 6 bases clipped from V and 4 bases from J, the junction kept 8 bases outside the gene matches. The germline V gene has CDR1 SEHNR and CDR2 FQNEAQ (reference sequence). The CDR3 is 14 residues long. As DNA, the CDR3 is TGTGCCAGCAGAGTGACAGGGAAGGTCACTGAAGCTTTCTTT. Translated, it gives CASRVTGKVTEAFF.

The chain joins TRBV19 to TRBJ1-5; possible D gene TRBD1, 5 bases. The germline V gene encodes CDR1 LNHDA and CDR2 SQIVND (reference sequence). Trimming stripped 4 bases from V and 2 bases from J, with 15 bases between. The CDR3 sequence is 16 residues long. In DNA, the CDR3 is TGTGCCAGTAGTACTCATCAGGGATTCCGCAATCAGCCCCAGCATTTT. Encoded protein: CASSTHQGFRNQPQHF.

This chain joins TRBV12-3 or TRBV12-4 and TRBJ1-2; D is uncertain. Between the trimmed V and J ends, which lost 1 base and 4 bases, there was a span of 4 bases. CDR3 length: 12 residues. CDR3 loop: CASSLGAYGYTF. DNA of the CDR3: TGTGCCAGCAGTTTAGGGGCCTATGGCTACACCTTC.

The CDR3 here is CASSQDLRSEETQYF. CDR3 DNA sequence: TGTGCCAGCAGCCAAGATCTTCGCTCAGAAGAGACCCAGTACTTC. The chain has TRBV3-1 (or the pseudogene TRBV3-2) and TRBJ2-5; D ambiguous. The germline gives CDR1 LGHDT, CDR2 YNNKEL (reference sequence). The CDR3 contains 15 residues. With 0 bases removed from V and 3 bases from J, the gap between germline ends came to 11 bases.

The V call is TRBV13, the J call TRBJ1-2; 11 positions agree with TRBD1. Germline V gene lookup returns CDR1 PRHDT and CDR2 FYEKMQ (reference sequence). The ends lost 3 bases at V and 8 bases at J; junction bases unmatched: 11. This CDR3 contains 16 residues. CDR3 loop: CASSLDRTGGVGGYTF. The CDR3 region has the DNA TGTGCCAGCAGCTTGGATAGGACAGGGGGCGTTGGAGGCTACACCTTC. Together with reference TRBV13 and TRBJ1-2, the CDR3 gives the full variable domain: AAGVIQSPRHLIKEKRETATLKCYPIPRHDTVYWYQQGPGQDPQFLISFYEKMQSDKGSIPDRFSAQQFSDYHSELNMSSLELGDSALYFCASSLDRTGGVGGYTFGSGTRLTVV.

The chain uses TRBV29-1 and TRBJ2-3, with TRBD1 matching 10 bases. Germline values: CDR1 SQVTM, CDR2 ANQGSEA. CDR3 length equals 13 residues. V lost 7 bases, J lost 7 bases, and 8 bases stayed unmatched. CDR3: CSGGTGASYTQYF. Here the CDR3 DNA reads TGCAGCGGCGGGACAGGGGCCTCCTATACGCAGTATTTT.

The rearrangement joins TRBV6-2 or TRBV6-3 to TRBJ1-5; no reliable D call. The CDR3 has 14 amino acids. The ends were cut back, 5 bases at V and 6 bases at J, with 14 bases in the middle. Germline lookup yields CDR1 MNHEY and CDR2 SVGEGT. This CDR3 is CASSLLPLVQPQHF. DNA for the CDR3: TGTGCCAGCAGTCTCCTACCTTTGGTTCAGCCCCAGCATTTT.

The V gene is TRBV7-9, the J gene TRBJ1-6, with TRBD1 identical over 7 bases. CDR3 size: 15 residues. J was trimmed by 6 bases and V by 1 base; bases with no gene match: 3. Germline CDR1 reads SEHNR; CDR2 reads FQNEAQ (reference sequence). The CDR3 spells CASSLGAGGNSPLHF. The CDR3 nucleotides read TGTGCCAGCAGCTTAGGGGCAGGGGGTAATTCACCCCTCCACTTT.

The rearrangement links TRBV7-9 to TRBJ2-1; 11 positions agree with TRBD2. CDR3 length: 16 amino acids. Per the germline V gene, CDR1 is SEHNR and CDR2 is FQNEAQ (reference sequence). V lost 4 bases to trimming and J lost 5 bases; unmatched junction nucleotides: 7. The CDR3: CASSSPLAGGDNEQFF. The CDR3 DNA reads as TGTGCCAGCAGCTCCCCCCTAGCGGGAGGTGACAATGAGCAGTTCTTC.

This sequence joins TRBV7-9 and TRBJ2-5; weak D call: TRBD2 (6 bases). Germline V gene sequence: CDR1 SEHNR, CDR2 FQNEAQ (reference sequence). CDR3 length: 12 amino acids. V lost 5 bases to trimming and J lost 5 bases, with 9 bases between them. CDR3 sequence reads: CASSPAGETQYF. CDR3 DNA sequence: TGTGCCAGCAGCCCGGCGGGGGAGACCCAGTACTTC.

The chain joins TRBV15 to TRBJ1-4, with D maybe TRBD1 (6 bases). Germline-derived CDR1 and CDR2 are LNHNV and YYDKDF (reference sequence). The CDR3 consists of 14 residues. Trimming removed 4 bases at V and 5 bases at J, with 11 bases between. Here the CDR3 DNA reads TGTGCCACCAGCATCGGGGGGCAGAATGAAAAACTGTTTTTT. This encodes CATSIGGQNEKLFF.

The chain combines TRBV24-1 with TRBJ1-5; D remains ambiguous. Germline loops: CDR1 KGHDR, CDR2 SFDVKD. The length of the CDR3 is 14 residues. The ends were cut back, 7 bases at V and 10 bases at J, with 19 bases in the middle. CDR3: CATSSAGHRIPQHF. The CDR3 region has the DNA TGTGCCACCAGCTCGGCGGGCCACCGCATCCCCCAGCATTTT.

V usage is TRBV10-3 and J usage is TRBJ1-5, with D unresolved. Trimming shortened V by 0 bases and J by 7 bases, and 7 bases separated the two germline ends. The CDR3 has 13 amino acids. CDR1 ENHRY and CDR2 SYGVKD come from the germline V gene. DNA of the CDR3: TGTGCCATCAGTGAGTCGACAAGGCAGCCCCAGCATTTT. Amino acids: CAISESTRQPQHF.